Given below is one T cell receptor beta chain in context. Its antigen is as yet unknown. UMI-labeled 5' RACE TRB cDNA libraries were prepared from the cells. TCRdb reprocessed the 5' RACE reads, keeping one entry per CDR3 protein, no DNA. Its clone listing holds more than 45,000 distinct CDR3 sequences. This specimen belongs to a study of CXCR3-negative and CXCR3-positive naive CD8 T cells. Study-wide points: Surface CD5 matched across naive subsets, and TRB CDR3 properties served to infer TCR strength. Similar TRBV-TRBJ usage was seen in naive cells (both CXCR3-negative and CXCR3-positive), but memory cells differed. Comparably high diversity marked both naive subsets, whereas memory CD8+ cells had much lower diversity.

CDR3 length equals 12 residues. Germline V CDR1 and CDR2: LGHNT, FRNRAP. Investigators sorted each CD8+ T cell subset in triplicate, taking 300,000 or so cells each time. The sample was memory CD8+ T cells from blood. The clonotype comes from a human donor in good health. Some clones in this sample may be carry-over from other donors' samples. The rearrangement joins TRBV12-5 to TRBJ2-1. The CDR3 spells CASGPWGNEQFF.